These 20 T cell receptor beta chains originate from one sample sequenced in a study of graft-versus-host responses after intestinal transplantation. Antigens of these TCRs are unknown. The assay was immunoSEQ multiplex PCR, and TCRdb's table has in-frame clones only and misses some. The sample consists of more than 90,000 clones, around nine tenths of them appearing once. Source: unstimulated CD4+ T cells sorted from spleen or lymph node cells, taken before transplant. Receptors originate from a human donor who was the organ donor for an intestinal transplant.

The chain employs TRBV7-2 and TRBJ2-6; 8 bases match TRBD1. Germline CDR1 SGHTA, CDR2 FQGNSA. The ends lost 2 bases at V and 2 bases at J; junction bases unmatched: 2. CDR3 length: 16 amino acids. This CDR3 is CASSLQTGAGANVLTF. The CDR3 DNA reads TGTGCCAGCAGCTTACAGACAGGGGCTGGGGCCAACGTCCTGACTTTC. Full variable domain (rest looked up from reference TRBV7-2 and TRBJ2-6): GAGVSQSPSNKVTEKGKDVELRCDPISGHTALYWYRQSLGQGLEFLIYFQGNSAPDKSGLPSDRFSAERTGGSVSTLTIQRTQQEDSAVYLCASSLQTGAGANVLTFGAGSRLTVL.

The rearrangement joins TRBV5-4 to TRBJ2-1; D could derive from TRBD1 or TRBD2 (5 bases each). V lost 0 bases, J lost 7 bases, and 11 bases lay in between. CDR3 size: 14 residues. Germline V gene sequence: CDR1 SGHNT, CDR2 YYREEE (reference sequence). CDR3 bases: TGTGCCAGCAGCTTGGGGTACGAGGGGAATGAGCAGTTCTTC. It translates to CASSLGYEGNEQFF.

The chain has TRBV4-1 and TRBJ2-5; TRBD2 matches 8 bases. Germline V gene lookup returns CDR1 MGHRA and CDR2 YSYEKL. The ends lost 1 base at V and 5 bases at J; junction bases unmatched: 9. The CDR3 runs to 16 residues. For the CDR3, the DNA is TGCGCCAGCAGCCAAGCCCAACGGGGGGGCCTGGAGACCCAGTACTTC. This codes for CASSQAQRGGLETQYF.

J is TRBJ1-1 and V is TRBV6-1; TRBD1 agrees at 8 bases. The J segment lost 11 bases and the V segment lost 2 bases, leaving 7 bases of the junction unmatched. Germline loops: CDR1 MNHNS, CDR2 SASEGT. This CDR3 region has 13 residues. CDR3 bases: TGTGCCAGCAGTGAAACCCAGGGGGCGCGGGCTTTCTTT. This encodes CASSETQGARAFF.

This CDR3 is CASSLVLGYEQYF. The CDR3 DNA is TGTGCCAGCAGCTTAGTACTGGGCTACGAGCAGTACTTC. The chain uses TRBV7-2 and TRBJ2-7; D remains unclear. The V end lost 1 base, the J end lost 3 bases, and 7 bases lay between the germline ends. CDR1 is SGHTA, CDR2 FQGNSA, per germline. The CDR3 length is 13 residues.

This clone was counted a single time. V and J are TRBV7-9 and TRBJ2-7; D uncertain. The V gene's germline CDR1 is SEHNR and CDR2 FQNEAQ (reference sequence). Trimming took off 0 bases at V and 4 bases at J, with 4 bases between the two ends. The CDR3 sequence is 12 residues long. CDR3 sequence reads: CASSLAVYEQYF. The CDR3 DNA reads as TGTGCCAGCAGCTTAGCGGTTTACGAGCAGTACTTC.

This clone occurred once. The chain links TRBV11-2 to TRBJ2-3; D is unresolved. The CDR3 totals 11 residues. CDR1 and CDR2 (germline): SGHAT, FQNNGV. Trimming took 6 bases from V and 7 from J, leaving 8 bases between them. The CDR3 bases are TGTGCCAGCAGTTCAGGCTATACGCAGTATTTT. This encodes CASSSGYTQYF.

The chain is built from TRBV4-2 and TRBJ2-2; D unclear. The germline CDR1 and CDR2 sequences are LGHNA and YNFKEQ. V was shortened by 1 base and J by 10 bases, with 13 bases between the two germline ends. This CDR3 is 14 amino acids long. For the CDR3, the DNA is TGTGCCAGCAGCCAAGTGTCGTGGGCCGAGGAGCTGTTTTTT. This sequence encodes CASSQVSWAEELFF.

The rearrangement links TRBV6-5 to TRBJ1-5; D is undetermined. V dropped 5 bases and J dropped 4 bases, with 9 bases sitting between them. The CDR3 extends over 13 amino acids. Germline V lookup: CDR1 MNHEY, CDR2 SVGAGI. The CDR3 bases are TGTGCCAGCAGTGAGGAAGGGAATCAGCCCCAGCATTTT. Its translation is CASSEEGNQPQHF.

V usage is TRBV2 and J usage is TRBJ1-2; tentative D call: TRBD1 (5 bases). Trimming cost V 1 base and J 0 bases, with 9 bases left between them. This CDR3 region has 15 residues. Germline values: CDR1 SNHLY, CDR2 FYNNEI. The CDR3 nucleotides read TGTGCCAGCAGTGAAGGCCCAGGGCCTAACTATGGCTACACCTTC. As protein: CASSEGPGPNYGYTF.

CDR3 region: CASGGPGDLYEQYF. CDR3 DNA: TGTGCCAGCGGGGGCCCGGGGGACCTCTACGAGCAGTACTTC. The chain carries TRBV6-6 and TRBJ2-7, with D tentatively TRBD1 or TRBD2 (6 bases each). Trimming took off 8 bases at V and 3 bases at J, with 17 bases between the two ends. The CDR3 spans 14 residues. Germline V gives CDR1 MNHNY, CDR2 SVGAGI (reference sequence).

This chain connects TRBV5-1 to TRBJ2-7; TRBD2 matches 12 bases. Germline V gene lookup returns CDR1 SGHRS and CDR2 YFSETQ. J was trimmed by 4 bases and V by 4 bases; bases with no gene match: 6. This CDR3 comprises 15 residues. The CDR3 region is CASSPSGRARYEQYF. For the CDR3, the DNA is TGCGCCAGCAGCCCTAGCGGGAGGGCCAGGTACGAGCAGTACTTC.

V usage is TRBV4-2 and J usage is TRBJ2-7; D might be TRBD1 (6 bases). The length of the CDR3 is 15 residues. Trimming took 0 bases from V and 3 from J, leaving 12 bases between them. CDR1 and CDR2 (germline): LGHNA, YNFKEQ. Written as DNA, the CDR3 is TGTGCCAGCAGCCAAGAGTCACAGGGTGTCTACGAGCAGTACTTC. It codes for CASSQESQGVYEQYF.

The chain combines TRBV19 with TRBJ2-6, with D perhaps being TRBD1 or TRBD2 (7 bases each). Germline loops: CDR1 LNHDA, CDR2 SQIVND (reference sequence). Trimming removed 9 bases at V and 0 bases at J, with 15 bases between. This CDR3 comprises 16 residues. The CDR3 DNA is TGTGCCAGCCGATCAGGGGGGGGCTCTGGGGCCAACGTCCTGACTTTC. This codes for CASRSGGGSGANVLTF.

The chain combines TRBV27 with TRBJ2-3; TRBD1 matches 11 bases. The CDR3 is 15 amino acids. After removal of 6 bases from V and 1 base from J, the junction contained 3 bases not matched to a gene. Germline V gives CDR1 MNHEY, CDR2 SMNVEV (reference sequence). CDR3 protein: CASSGTGGRTDTQYF. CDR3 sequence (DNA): TGTGCCAGCAGCGGGACAGGGGGTCGCACAGATACGCAGTATTTT.

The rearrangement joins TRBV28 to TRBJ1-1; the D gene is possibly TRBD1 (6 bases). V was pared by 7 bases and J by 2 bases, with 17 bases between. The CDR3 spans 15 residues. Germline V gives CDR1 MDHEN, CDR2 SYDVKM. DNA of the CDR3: TGTGCCAGCACTCTTTCGGGGGCCAGAAACACTGAAGCTTTCTTT. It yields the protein CASTLSGARNTEAFF.

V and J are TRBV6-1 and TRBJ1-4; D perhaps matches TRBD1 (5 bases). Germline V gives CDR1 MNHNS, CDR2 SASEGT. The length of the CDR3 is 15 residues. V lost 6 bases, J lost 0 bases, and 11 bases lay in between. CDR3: CASSGGLSTNEKLFF. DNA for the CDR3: TGTGCCAGCAGCGGGGGACTTTCAACTAATGAAAAACTGTTTTTT.

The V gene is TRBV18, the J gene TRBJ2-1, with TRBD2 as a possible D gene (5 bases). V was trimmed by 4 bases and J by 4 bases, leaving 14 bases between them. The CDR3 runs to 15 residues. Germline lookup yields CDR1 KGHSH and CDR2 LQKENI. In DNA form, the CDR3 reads TGTGCCAGCTCACTTACTAGTCACTCGTACAATGAGCAGTTCTTC. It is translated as CASSLTSHSYNEQFF.

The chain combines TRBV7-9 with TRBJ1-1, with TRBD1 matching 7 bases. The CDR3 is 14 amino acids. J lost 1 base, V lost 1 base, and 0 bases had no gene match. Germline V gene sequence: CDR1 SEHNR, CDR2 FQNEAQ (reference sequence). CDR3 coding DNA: TGTGCCAGCAGCTTAGGGACAGGGAACACTGAAGCTTTCTTT. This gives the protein CASSLGTGNTEAFF.

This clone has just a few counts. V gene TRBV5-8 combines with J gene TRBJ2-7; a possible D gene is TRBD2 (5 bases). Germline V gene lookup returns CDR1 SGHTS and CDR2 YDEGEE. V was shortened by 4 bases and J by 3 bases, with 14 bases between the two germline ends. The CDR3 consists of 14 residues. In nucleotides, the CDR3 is TGTGCCAGCAGCCCGGACTCCCGCTTCTACGAGCAGTACTTC. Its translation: CASSPDSRFYEQYF.